The 10 T cell receptor beta chains listed next were all sequenced from one sample in a study of OX40 agonist ivuxolimab in advanced cancers. TCRdb's table, derived via immunoSEQ multiplex PCR, lists solely in-frame clones and lacks some. The top ten hold more than 14% of the sample, which has around 64,000 clones, about 90% seen once. The source material was CD4+ or CD8+ T cells sorted from blood, sampled in a trial of the OX40 agonist ivuxolimab. Every receptor here comes from an adult with an advanced solid tumor such as melanoma, head and neck, liver or kidney cancer.

The CDR3 nucleotides are TGCGCCAGCAGTCCTAAGCTATTCCTAGCGGCAGGGTCCTACGAGCAGTACTTC. This codes for CASSPKLFLAAGSYEQYF. V is TRBV23-1 and J is TRBJ2-7; 7 positions match TRBD2. TRBV23-1 is an open reading frame whose function is uncertain. The trim removed 4 bases at V and 1 base at J, leaving 16 bases unmatched. The CDR3 runs to 18 residues.

The chain combines TRBV4-2 with TRBJ2-1, with TRBD2 matching over 9 bases. CDR1 LGHNA and CDR2 YNFKEQ come from the germline V gene. The CDR3 covers 15 residues. V gave up 3 bases and J gave up 6 bases; unmatched junction bases: 6. The CDR3, as DNA: TGTGCCAGCAGCCAGATCCCGACTAGCGGCAATGAGCAGTTCTTC. Its translation is CASSQIPTSGNEQFF.

V gene TRBV28 combines with J gene TRBJ2-1; 8 nucleotides line up with TRBD1. The CDR3 is 15 residues long. The germline gives CDR1 MDHEN, CDR2 SYDVKM. V dropped 2 bases and J dropped 8; count of bases not matched to a gene: 8. The CDR3 protein is CASSLRAGGYDEQFF. The DNA of the CDR3 is TGTGCCAGCAGTTTACGGGCAGGGGGCTATGATGAGCAGTTCTTC.

V is TRBV7-9 and J is TRBJ2-2, with 12 bases that match TRBD2. V trimming: 4 bases; J trimming: 0 bases; junction bases outside the gene matches: 3. This CDR3 comprises 17 residues. Germline CDR1 reads SEHNR; CDR2 reads FQNEAQ (reference sequence). In DNA, the CDR3 is TGTGCCAGCAGCTCCCTAGCGGGAGGGTCGAACACCGGGGAGCTGTTTTTT. Translated, it gives CASSSLAGGSNTGELFF.

This chain uses TRBV6-5 with TRBJ2-7; D ambiguous. V was trimmed by 5 bases and J by 2 bases, leaving 7 bases between them. From germline, CDR1 is MNHEY and CDR2 SVGAGI. The CDR3 consists of 12 residues. This CDR3 is CASSDGAYEQYF. In DNA form, the CDR3 reads TGTGCCAGCAGTGACGGTGCCTACGAGCAGTACTTC.

CDR3 sequence (DNA): TGTGCCAGCAGCCCCTACAGATACACCGGGGAGCTGTTTTTT. Protein sequence: CASSPYRYTGELFF. This sequence joins TRBV5-6 and TRBJ2-2; D is unclear. The V gene lost 4 bases and the J gene lost 3 bases, with 10 bases spanning the gap. The CDR3 has 14 amino acids. CDR1 and CDR2 (germline): SGHDT, YYEEEE.

The chain carries TRBV11-2 and TRBJ2-3; tentatively, D is TRBD2 (6 bases). This CDR3 has 16 amino acids. V lost 2 bases, J lost 0 bases, and 12 bases lay in between. Per germline, CDR1 SGHAT and CDR2 FQNNGV. As DNA, the CDR3 is TGTGCCAGCAGCTTATTAGTGGGAGGAAGCACAGATACGCAGTATTTT. This translates into CASSLLVGGSTDTQYF.

The J gene is TRBJ2-7, the V gene TRBV7-8; 9 bases align to TRBD2. Germline CDR1 is SGHVS and CDR2 is FQNEAQ. Trimming removed 5 bases from V and 3 bases from J; junction bases left unmatched: 5. CDR3 length equals 14 residues. The chain's CDR3 is CASSPGLAYYEQYF. DNA of the CDR3: TGTGCCAGCAGCCCGGGACTAGCCTACTACGAGCAGTACTTC.

The gene calls are TRBV28 and TRBJ1-3; D is perhaps TRBD1 (6 bases). This CDR3 has 17 residues. CDR1 is MDHEN, CDR2 SYDVKM, per germline. Trimming took off 5 bases at V and 5 bases at J, with 22 bases between the two ends. The CDR3 DNA is TGTGCCAGCAGTCCCCCGGGAGCGGGGGCTCGGAGAAACACCATATATTTT. It codes for CASSPPGAGARRNTIYF.

V and J are TRBV6-5 and TRBJ2-1, with D maybe TRBD2 (6 bases). The CDR3 runs to 14 residues. Per germline, CDR1 MNHEY and CDR2 SVGAGI. The V gene lost 6 bases and the J gene lost 12 bases, with 21 bases spanning the gap. In nucleotides, the CDR3 is TGTGCCAGCAGGCAACTTTTGGGACTCCCCGTGCAGTTCTTC. Translation gives CASRQLLGLPVQFF.